This T cell receptor beta chain originates from a study of CD8+ T cells in alopecia areata. The overall study: Oral tofacitinib (5 to 10 mg twice daily) was administered to treated patients. Tofacitinib treatment spanned 6 to 18 months, with 6 months off drug afterward. General observations from the study: The study also sequences resident alphabeta T cells of normal skin in scalp samples. Clonality was higher in lesional than normal scalp, especially in alopecia totalis/universalis.

RNA extraction was followed by reverse transcription into cDNA, which acted as the sequencing template. Profiling relied on immunoSEQ multiplex PCR, and the TCRdb table lists in-frame clones only, not all of them. The sample lists roughly 250,000 clones, roughly 69% seen once, with 0.95% to 1.5% in the top ten. The CDR3 extends over 13 amino acids. Germline CDR1 GTSNPN, CDR2 SVGIG (reference sequence). Trimming pared 5 bases from V and 3 bases from J, leaving 11 bases between. There are a few counts of this clone. The antigen remains undetermined. The clonotype was recovered from a human donor with alopecia areata. The V and J genes are TRBV30 and TRBJ2-1; TRBD2 might be the D (6 bases). The specimen was CD4+ T cells sorted from blood, collected at week 0. This CDR3 reads CAWSRGVYNEQFF. CDR3 nucleotide sequence: TGTGCCTGGTCCCGCGGGGTCTACAATGAGCAGTTCTTC.